This entry lists 14 T cell receptor beta chains sequenced from one sample in a study of T cell clonality in common variable immunodeficiency. Sequenced by immunoSEQ multiplex PCR; TCRdb stores in-frame clones only, minus some. The sample contains 35,000 to 50,000 clones, none of them singletons. The sequenced sample consisted of peripheral blood mononuclear cells. The receptors shown here come from a person aged 18 to 70 in good health.

In its sample, this clone was seen many times. The CDR3 is cut off 3 residues early in the read; its end comes from the germline J gene. The chain links TRBV29-1 to TRBJ1-1; 7 bases align to TRBD1. The CDR3 runs 13 residues. Germline lookup yields CDR1 SQVTM and CDR2 ANQGSEA. The V and J ends lost 7 bases and 1 base, in that order; junction bases with no gene match: 6. Incomplete CDR3 DNA: TGCAGCGGATCGCAGGGGGGGAACACTGAA. It specifies CSGSQGGNTE. From start to end, the CDR3 is CSGSQGGNTEAFF.

This clone was counted many times. The CDR3 end lies 3 residues beyond the end of the read and is filled in from the germline J gene. This chain connects TRBV7-9 to TRBJ2-1, with TRBD1 as a possible D gene (6 bases). The CDR3 spans 15 residues. Germline V gene data show CDR1 as SEHNR and CDR2 as FQNEAQ (reference sequence). V was shortened by 3 bases and J by 0 bases, with 9 bases between the two germline ends. CDR3 in amino acids: CASSLTGSSYNEQFF. The covered CDR3 bases are TGTGCCAGCAGCTTGACAGGTAGCTCCTACAATGAG.

This clone came up many times. The read comes to an end 3 residues before the CDR3 does, leaving the germline J gene to fill in the end. V usage is TRBV28 and J usage is TRBJ1-1, with D unresolved. Germline V gene sequence: CDR1 MDHEN, CDR2 SYDVKM. The length of the CDR3 is 12 residues. Here the CDR3 reads CASSFQNREAFF. The part of the CDR3 DNA that was read is TGTGCCAGCAGTTTTCAAAACAGAGAA.

This clone was recorded many times. The DNA ends 3 residues before the CDR3 does, and the rest of the CDR3 is filled in from the germline J gene. This chain uses TRBV9 with TRBJ2-1; TRBD2 matches 9 bases. Germline V gene data show CDR1 as SGDLS and CDR2 as YYNGEE. This CDR3 region has 16 residues. The V gene end was trimmed by 0 bases and the J gene end by 2 bases; junction bases not matched to a gene: 3. The CDR3 loop reads CASSVGTSVAYNEQFF. CDR3 DNA, as far as it was read: TGTGCCAGCAGCGTAGGGACTAGCGTAGCCTACAATGAG. The variable domain in full, completed from reference TRBV9 and TRBJ2-1, reads DSGVTQTPKHLITATGQRVTLRCSPRSGDLSVYWYQQSLDQGLQFLIQYYNGEERAKGNILERFSAQQFPDLHSELNLSSLELGDSALYFCASSVGTSVAYNEQFFGPGTRLTVL.

A remark on this clone: The read ends 3 residues before the CDR3 terminus; that terminus is restored from the germline J gene. The chain has TRBV5-8 and TRBJ2-7; 7 bases agree with TRBD2. The CDR3 extends over 14 amino acids. V trimming: 0 bases; J trimming: 2 bases; junction bases outside the gene matches: 2. Germline CDR1 and CDR2: SGHTS and YDEGEE. The CDR3 here is CASSLVAGAYEQYF. CDR3 DNA, as far as it was read: TGTGCCAGCAGCTTGGTTGCGGGAGCCTACGAG.

This clone came up many times. The missing CDR3 end, 3 residues past where the read stops, is filled in from the germline J gene. This rearrangement joins TRBV7-3 to TRBJ2-2; D may be TRBD2 (5 bases). V was shortened by 5 bases and J by 6 bases, with 13 bases between the two germline ends. The V gene's germline CDR1 is SGHTA and CDR2 FQGTGA. The CDR3 loop spans 14 amino acids. CDR3 in amino acids: CASSPRTPPGELFF. The part of the CDR3 DNA that was read is TGTGCCAGCAGCCCGAGGACTCCCCCCGGGGAG.

This clone came up many times. The CDR3 goes on 3 residues after the read ends, and that part is filled in from the germline J gene. The gene calls are TRBV15 and TRBJ2-2; the D gene is possibly TRBD1 (6 bases). The CDR3 consists of 14 residues. The V end was cut by 8 bases, the J end by 2 bases, with 12 bases between. Germline CDR1 and CDR2: LNHNV and YYDKDF (reference sequence). The CDR3 protein is CATLDRINTGELFF. CDR3 DNA, as far as it was read: TGTGCCACCCTGGACAGAATTAACACCGGGGAG.

This clone was observed at least ten times. The CDR3 is cut off 3 residues early in the read; its end comes from the germline J gene. The rearrangement links TRBV10-3 to TRBJ2-7; 7 bases match TRBD1. Germline V lookup: CDR1 ENHRY, CDR2 SYGVKD. V shed 6 bases and J 4 bases; nucleotides not matched to a gene: 9. The CDR3 spans 14 residues. The CDR3 sequence: CAIRGTDRSYEQYF. The CDR3 DNA, read in part, is TGTGCCATCAGGGGGACAGATCGGTCGTACGAG.

This clone came up a few times. The read gets to within 3 residues of the CDR3 end, and the germline J gene fills in the rest. V is TRBV7-3 and J is TRBJ1-2, with D unclear. Germline assignment: CDR1 SGHTA and CDR2 FQGTGA. This CDR3 is built from 14 residues. The DNA read from the CDR3 is TGTGCCAGCAGCACCATAGCGGATGACTACGAC. Protein: CASSTIADDYD. The CDR3 in its entirety is CASSTIADDYDYTF.

This clone was detected ten times or more. The CDR3 end is not reached by the read, which stops 3 residues before it; the germline J gene fills it in. J is TRBJ1-1 and V is TRBV12-3 or TRBV12-4; perhaps TRBD1 as D (6 bases). Between the trimmed V and J ends, which lost 4 bases and 3 bases, there was a span of 21 bases. There are 17 residues in the CDR3. The CDR3 DNA, read in part, is TGTGCCAGCAGTTCCTCGACAGGATTTGGGAGGGACACTGAA. This encodes CASSSSTGFGRDTE. The complete CDR3 reads CASSSSTGFGRDTEAFF.

In this sample, this clone turned up many times. The read stops 3 residues short of the end of the CDR3; the missing end is completed from the germline J gene. V usage is TRBV5-4 and J usage is TRBJ2-1; 7 bases line up with TRBD2. Trimming removed 4 bases from V and 4 bases from J; junction bases left unmatched: 5. Germline values: CDR1 SGHNT, CDR2 YYREEE (reference sequence). The CDR3 sequence is 14 residues long. The CDR3 protein is CASSLARGYNEQFF. CDR3 DNA, as far as it was read: TGTGCCAGCAGCCTGGCGCGGGGGTACAATGAG.

This clone was counted ten times or more. The observed sequence ends 3 residues before the CDR3 terminus, with the missing tail filled in from the germline J gene. V and J are TRBV18 and TRBJ1-4, with D unclear. The CDR3 sequence is 16 residues long. Looked up from germline, CDR1 is KGHSH and CDR2 is LQKENI. V lost 3 bases and J lost 3, with 14 bases in between. The sequenced CDR3 bases are TGTGCCAGCTCACCGACACCGCCGTCGGCTAATGAAAAA. It translates to CASSPTPPSANEK. The whole CDR3 reads CASSPTPPSANEKLFF. The variable domain in full, completed from reference TRBV18 and TRBJ1-4, reads NAGVMQNPRHLVRRRGQEARLRCSPMKGHSHVYWYRQLPEEGLKFMVYLQKENIIDESGMPKERFSAEFPKEGPSILRIQQVVRGDSAAYFCASSPTPPSANEKLFFGSGTQLSVL.

This clone was observed a handful of times. The CDR3 is cut off 3 residues early in the read; its end comes from the germline J gene. The chain carries TRBV7-6 and TRBJ2-1, with 9 bases that match TRBD2. Germline CDR1 is SGHVS and CDR2 is FNYEAQ. CDR3 length: 14 residues. V shed 9 bases, J shed 6 bases, and the junction held 9 bases outside the gene matches. The CDR3: CASAPGLALNEQFF. CDR3 DNA, as far as it was read: TGTGCCAGTGCCCCGGGACTAGCTCTCAATGAG.

This clone was observed at least ten times. The read finishes 3 residues shy of the CDR3 end, and the germline J gene is used to complete it. The chain combines TRBV11-2 with TRBJ1-4; D uncertain. CDR3 length: 13 residues. From germline, CDR1 is SGHAT and CDR2 FQNNGV. V was trimmed by 3 bases and J by 8 bases, leaving 10 bases between them. CDR3 DNA, as far as it was read: TGTGCCAGCAGCTTTCTACCGGGGGAAAAA. Amino acids: CASSFLPGEK. The whole CDR3 sequence is CASSFLPGEKLFF.